The entry below describes one T cell receptor beta chain. This entry comes from a study of neoadjuvant anti-PD-1 for oral cavity cancer. Germline V gives CDR1 SNHLY, CDR2 FYNNEI. The CDR3 length is 13 residues. V lost 2 bases, J lost 3 bases, and 7 bases lay in between. Clones were read by immunoSEQ multiplex PCR, and TCRdb kept only the in-frame ones, dropping some. The sample has 84,000 or so clones; approximately 80% are singletons. Sequenced here: PBMCs, sampled before nivolumab (anti-PD-1) treatment. The chain employs TRBV2 and TRBJ2-5; D gene uncertain. The origin of this receptor is a person between 40 and 79 years old with oral cavity squamous cell carcinoma. The CDR3 reads CASSEMSKETQYF. The CDR3 DNA sequence: TGTGCCAGCAGTGAAATGTCGAAAGAGACCCAGTACTTC.